The 10 T cell receptor beta chains below come from one sample, sequenced in a study of identifying expanded T cells in peripheral blood. TCRdb's table, derived via immunoSEQ multiplex PCR, lists solely in-frame clones and lacks some. The sample records 75,000 to 90,000 clones, around 90% being singletons. Sequencing used blood. These receptor sequences come from a person between 18 and 70 years old in good health.

CDR3 nucleotide sequence: TGTGCCAGTAGTATAGATGGACAGGGCGGGTATGGCTACACCTTC. Its translation: CASSIDGQGGYGYTF. The chain employs TRBV19 and TRBJ1-2; 8 bases are a match to TRBD1. Germline V gives CDR1 LNHDA, CDR2 SQIVND (reference sequence). The CDR3 contains 15 residues. Trimming cost V 0 bases and J 5 bases; bases outside gene matches: 5.

This rearrangement joins TRBV6-5 to TRBJ1-1; D ambiguous. This CDR3 contains 14 residues. Germline CDR1 is MNHEY and CDR2 is SVGAGI. V was shortened by 2 bases and J by 5 bases, with 12 bases between the two germline ends. The CDR3 reads CASSYMSDGTEAFF. In DNA form, the CDR3 reads TGTGCCAGCAGTTACATGAGTGACGGGACTGAAGCTTTCTTT.

The rearrangement joins TRBV19 to TRBJ2-7; D could derive from TRBD1 or TRBD2 (5 bases each). The CDR3 covers 13 residues. Germline V gene sequence: CDR1 LNHDA, CDR2 SQIVND (reference sequence). Trimming stripped 4 bases from V and 4 bases from J, with 11 bases between. The CDR3 coding sequence is TGTGCCAGTAGTAAAGGGGACCGGTACGAGCAGTACTTC. It specifies CASSKGDRYEQYF.

The rearrangement links TRBV30 to TRBJ1-5; 9 bases agree with TRBD1. Losses at the gene ends were 0 bases for V and 5 bases for J; bases not matched to a gene: 5. The length of the CDR3 is 15 residues. Germline V gene sequence: CDR1 GTSNPN, CDR2 SVGIG (reference sequence). The CDR3 loop is CAWSVGGTGYQPQHF. Written as DNA, the CDR3 is TGTGCCTGGAGTGTAGGTGGGACAGGGTATCAGCCCCAGCATTTT.

The rearrangement uses TRBV5-1 and TRBJ1-2, with no clear D. The germline V gene has CDR1 SGHRS and CDR2 YFSETQ. This CDR3 has 15 residues. The germline V and J ends were trimmed by 1 base and 0 bases, with 10 bases remaining between them. This CDR3 reads CASSLISGANYGYTF. CDR3 nucleotides: TGCGCCAGCAGCTTGATTTCCGGGGCTAACTATGGCTACACCTTC. The full variable domain, with the rest looked up from reference TRBV5-1 and TRBJ1-2, is KAGVTQTPRYLIKTRGQQVTLSCSPISGHRSVSWYQQTPGQGLQFLFEYFSETQRNKGNFPGRFSGRQFSNSRSEMNVSTLELGDSALYLCASSLISGANYGYTFGSGTRLTVV.

The rearrangement uses TRBV2 and TRBJ2-7, with D perhaps given as TRBD1 or TRBD2 (6 bases each). The CDR3 loop spans 12 amino acids. Trimming left V 8 bases short and J 7 bases short, with 15 bases between. Germline V CDR1 and CDR2: SNHLY, FYNNEI. Here the CDR3 reads CASLMGGEEQYF. For the CDR3, the DNA is TGTGCCAGCCTAATGGGGGGCGAGGAGCAGTACTTC.

The gene calls are TRBV7-9 and TRBJ2-3; no clear D. CDR1 is SEHNR, CDR2 FQNEAQ, per germline (reference sequence). V was trimmed by 8 bases and J by 1 base, leaving 10 bases between them. The length of the CDR3 is 13 residues. For the CDR3, the DNA is TGTGCCAGCGGGGTGACCCGCACAGATACGCAGTATTTT. Amino acid sequence: CASGVTRTDTQYF.

The chain recombines TRBV6-4 with TRBJ2-2; the D gene is possibly TRBD1 (6 bases). This CDR3 is built from 15 residues. The germline gives CDR1 MRHNA, CDR2 SNTAGT. V was pared by 3 bases and J by 1 base, with 9 bases between. For the CDR3, the DNA is TGTGCCAGCAGTGAAAAACAGGGGAACACCGGGGAGCTGTTTTTT. This gives the protein CASSEKQGNTGELFF.

This clone was detected a few times. This sequence joins TRBV27 and TRBJ2-7; 12 nucleotides line up with TRBD2. The junction had 5 bases not matched to a gene; V was cut back by 5 bases and J by 6 bases. This CDR3 comprises 14 residues. CDR1 MNHEY and CDR2 SMNVEV come from the germline V gene (reference sequence). CDR3 nucleotide sequence: TGTGCCAGCAGTCTGGGACTAGCGGGTTTCGAGCAGTACTTC. Amino acid sequence: CASSLGLAGFEQYF.

The rearrangement links TRBV6-6 to TRBJ1-2; maybe TRBD1 (6 bases). The V and J ends lost 7 bases and 6 bases respectively, with 15 bases between them. Germline CDR1 and CDR2: MNHNY and SVGAGI (reference sequence). The CDR3 spans 13 residues. The DNA for the CDR3 is TGTGCCAGCACCAACAGGGCCCCGGATGGCTACACCTTC. Residues: CASTNRAPDGYTF.